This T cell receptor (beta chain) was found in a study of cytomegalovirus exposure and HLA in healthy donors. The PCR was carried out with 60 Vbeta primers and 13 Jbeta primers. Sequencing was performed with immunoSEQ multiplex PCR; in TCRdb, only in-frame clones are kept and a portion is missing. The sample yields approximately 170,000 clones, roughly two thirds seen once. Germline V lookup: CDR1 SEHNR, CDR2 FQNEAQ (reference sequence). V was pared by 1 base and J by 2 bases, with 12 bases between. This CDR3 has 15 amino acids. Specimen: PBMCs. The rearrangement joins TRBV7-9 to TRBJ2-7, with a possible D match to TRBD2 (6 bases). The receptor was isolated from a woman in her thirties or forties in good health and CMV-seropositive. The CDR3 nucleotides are TGTGCCAGCAGCTTAGGTCCCGGGAGTGCCTACGAGCAGTACTTC. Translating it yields CASSLGPGSAYEQYF.